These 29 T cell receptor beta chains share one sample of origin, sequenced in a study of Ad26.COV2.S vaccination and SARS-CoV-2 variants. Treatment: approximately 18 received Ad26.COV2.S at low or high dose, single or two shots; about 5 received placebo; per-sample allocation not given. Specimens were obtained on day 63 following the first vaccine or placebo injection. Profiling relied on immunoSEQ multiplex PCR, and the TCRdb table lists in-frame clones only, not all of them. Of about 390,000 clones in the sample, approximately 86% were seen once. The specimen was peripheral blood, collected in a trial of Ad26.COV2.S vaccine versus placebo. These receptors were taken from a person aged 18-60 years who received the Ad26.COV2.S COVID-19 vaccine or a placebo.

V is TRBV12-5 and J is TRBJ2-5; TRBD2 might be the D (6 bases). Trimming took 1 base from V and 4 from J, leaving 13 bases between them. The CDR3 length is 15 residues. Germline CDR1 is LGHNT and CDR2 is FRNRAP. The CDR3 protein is CASGLGQGLGETQYF. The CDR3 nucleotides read TGTGCTAGTGGTTTGGGGCAGGGACTGGGAGAGACCCAGTACTTC.

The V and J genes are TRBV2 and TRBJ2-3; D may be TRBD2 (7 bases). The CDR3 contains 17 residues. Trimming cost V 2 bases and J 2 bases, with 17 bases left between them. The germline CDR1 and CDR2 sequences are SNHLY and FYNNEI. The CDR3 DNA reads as TGTGCCAGCAGTGAATCTGGGAGGGGGGGGTACACAGATACGCAGTATTTT. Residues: CASSESGRGGYTDTQYF. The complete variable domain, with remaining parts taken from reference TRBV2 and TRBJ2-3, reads EPEVTQTPSHQVTQMGQEVILRCVPISNHLYFYWYRQILGQKVEFLVSFYNNEISEKSEIFDDQFSVERPDGSNFTLKIRSTKLEDSAMYFCASSESGRGGYTDTQYFGPGTRLTVL.

The CDR3 sequence: CASSQDAGTGNTGELFF. The DNA of the CDR3 is TGCGCCAGCAGCCAAGACGCCGGGACAGGGAACACCGGGGAGCTGTTTTTT. The chain employs TRBV4-3 and TRBJ2-2, with 8 bases that match TRBD1. This CDR3 region has 17 residues. The junction had 4 bases not matched to a gene; V was cut back by 0 bases and J by 1 base. Per germline, CDR1 LGHNA and CDR2 YSLEER.

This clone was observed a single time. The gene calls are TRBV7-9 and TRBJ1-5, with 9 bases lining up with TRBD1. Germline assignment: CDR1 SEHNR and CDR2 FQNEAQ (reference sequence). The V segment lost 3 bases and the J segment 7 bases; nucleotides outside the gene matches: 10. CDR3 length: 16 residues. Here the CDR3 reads CASSFWDRAGGQPQHF. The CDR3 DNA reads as TGTGCCAGCAGCTTTTGGGACAGGGCAGGCGGGCAGCCCCAGCATTTT.

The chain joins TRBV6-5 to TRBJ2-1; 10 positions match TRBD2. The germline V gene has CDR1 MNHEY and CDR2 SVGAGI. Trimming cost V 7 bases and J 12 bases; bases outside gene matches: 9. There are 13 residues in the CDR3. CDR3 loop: CASTGSSGGRQFF. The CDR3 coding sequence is TGTGCCAGCACGGGCAGTAGCGGGGGGCGGCAGTTCTTC.

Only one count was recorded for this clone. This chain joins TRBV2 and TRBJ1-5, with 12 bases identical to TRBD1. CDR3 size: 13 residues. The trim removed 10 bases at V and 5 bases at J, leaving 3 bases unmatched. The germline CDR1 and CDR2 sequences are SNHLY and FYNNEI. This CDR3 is CATGTGGYQPQHF. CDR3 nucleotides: TGTGCCACCGGGACAGGGGGCTATCAGCCCCAGCATTTT.

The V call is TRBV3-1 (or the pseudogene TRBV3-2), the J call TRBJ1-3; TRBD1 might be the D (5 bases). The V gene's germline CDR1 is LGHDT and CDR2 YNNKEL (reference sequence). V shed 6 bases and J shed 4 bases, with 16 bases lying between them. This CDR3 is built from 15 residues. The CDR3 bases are TGTGCCAGCAGTTTCCAGGGAGTAGGAGGAAACACCATATATTTT. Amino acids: CASSFQGVGGNTIYF.

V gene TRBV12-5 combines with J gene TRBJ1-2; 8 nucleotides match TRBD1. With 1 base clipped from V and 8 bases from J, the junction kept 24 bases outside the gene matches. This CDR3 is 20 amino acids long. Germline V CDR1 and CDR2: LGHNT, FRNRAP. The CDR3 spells CASGLDPSRTGWDVRLGYTF. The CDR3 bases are TGTGCTAGTGGTTTGGACCCATCTCGGACAGGGTGGGATGTGAGACTGGGCTACACCTTC.

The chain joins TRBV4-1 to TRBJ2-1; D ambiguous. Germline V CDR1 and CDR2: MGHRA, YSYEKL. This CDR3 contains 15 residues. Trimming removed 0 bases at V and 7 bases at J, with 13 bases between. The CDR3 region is CASSQDRSPLNEQFF. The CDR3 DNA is TGCGCCAGCAGCCAAGATCGGTCCCCTTTGAATGAGCAGTTCTTC.

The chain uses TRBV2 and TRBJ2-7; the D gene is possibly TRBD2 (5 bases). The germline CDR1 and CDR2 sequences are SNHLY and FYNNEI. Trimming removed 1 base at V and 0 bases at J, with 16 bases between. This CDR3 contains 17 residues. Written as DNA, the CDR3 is TGTGCCAGCAGTGAAGGTCGGGGAAGGCTGAGCTCCTACGAGCAGTACTTC. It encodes CASSEGRGRLSSYEQYF.

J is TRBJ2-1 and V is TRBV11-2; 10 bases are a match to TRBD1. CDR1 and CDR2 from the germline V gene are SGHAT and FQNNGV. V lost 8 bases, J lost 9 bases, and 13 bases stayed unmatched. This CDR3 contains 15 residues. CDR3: CASGSPGQGFSEQFF. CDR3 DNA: TGTGCCAGCGGTAGTCCGGGACAGGGGTTCTCTGAGCAGTTCTTC.

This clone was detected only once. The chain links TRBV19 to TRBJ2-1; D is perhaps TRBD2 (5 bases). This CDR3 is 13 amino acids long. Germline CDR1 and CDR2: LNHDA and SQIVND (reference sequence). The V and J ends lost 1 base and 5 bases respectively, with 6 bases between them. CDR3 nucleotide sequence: TGTGCCAGTAGTATAGGACTAAACAATGAGCAGTTCTTC. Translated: CASSIGLNNEQFF.

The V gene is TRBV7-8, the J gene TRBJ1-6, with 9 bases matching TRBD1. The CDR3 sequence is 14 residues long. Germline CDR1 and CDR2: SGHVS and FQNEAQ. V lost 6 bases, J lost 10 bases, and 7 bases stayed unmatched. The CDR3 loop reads CASRSDRGESPLHF. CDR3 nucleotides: TGTGCCAGCAGATCGGACAGGGGTGAGTCACCCCTCCACTTT.

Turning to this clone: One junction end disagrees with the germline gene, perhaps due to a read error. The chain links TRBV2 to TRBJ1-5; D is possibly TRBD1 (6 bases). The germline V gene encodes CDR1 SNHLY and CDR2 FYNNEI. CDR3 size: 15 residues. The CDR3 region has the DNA TGTGCCAGCAGGGAGACAGTAGGGGGGAATCGGCCCCAGCATTTT. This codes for CASRETVGGNRPQHF.

The CDR3 protein is CASSYPQGVFTEAFF. The CDR3 region has the DNA TGTGCCAGCAGTTACCCGCAGGGGGTTTTCACTGAAGCTTTCTTT. J is TRBJ1-1 and V is TRBV6-6; TRBD1 matches at 7 bases. CDR1 is MNHNY and CDR2 is SVGAGI in the germline V gene (reference sequence). CDR3 size: 15 residues. V shed 2 bases and J 4 bases; nucleotides not matched to a gene: 7.

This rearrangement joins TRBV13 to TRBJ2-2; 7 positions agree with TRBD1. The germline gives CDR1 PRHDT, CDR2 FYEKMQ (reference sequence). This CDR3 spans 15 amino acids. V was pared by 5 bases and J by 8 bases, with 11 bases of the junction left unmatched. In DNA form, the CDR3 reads TGTGCCAGCAGCATCCGGGACAGCCATCGGGGGGAGCTGTTTTTT. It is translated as CASSIRDSHRGELFF.

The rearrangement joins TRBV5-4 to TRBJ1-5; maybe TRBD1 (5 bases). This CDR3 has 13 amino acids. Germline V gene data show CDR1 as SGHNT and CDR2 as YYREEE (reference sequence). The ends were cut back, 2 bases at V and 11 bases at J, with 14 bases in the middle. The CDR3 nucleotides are TGTGCCAGCAGCTTCGGCCCCGGGGGAGCCCAGCATTTT. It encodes CASSFGPGGAQHF.

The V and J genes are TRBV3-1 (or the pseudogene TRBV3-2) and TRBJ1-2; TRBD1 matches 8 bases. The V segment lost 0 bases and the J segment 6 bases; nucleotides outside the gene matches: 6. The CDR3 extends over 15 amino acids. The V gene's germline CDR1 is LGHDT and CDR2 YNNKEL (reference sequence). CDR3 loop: CASSQDLAGGDGYTF. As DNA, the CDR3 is TGTGCCAGCAGCCAAGATCTGGCAGGGGGCGATGGCTACACCTTC.

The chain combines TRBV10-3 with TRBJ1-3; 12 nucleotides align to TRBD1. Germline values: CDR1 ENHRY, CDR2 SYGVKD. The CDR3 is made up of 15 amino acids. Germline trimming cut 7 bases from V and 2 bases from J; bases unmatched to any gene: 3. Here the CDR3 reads CAITGTGGPGNTIYF. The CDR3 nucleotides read TGTGCCATCACCGGGACAGGGGGCCCTGGAAACACCATATATTTT.

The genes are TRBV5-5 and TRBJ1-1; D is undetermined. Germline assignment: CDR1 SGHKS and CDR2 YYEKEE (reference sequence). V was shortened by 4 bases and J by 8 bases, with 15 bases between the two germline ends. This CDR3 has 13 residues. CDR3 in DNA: TGTGCCAGCAGCCGTTTACCGGGATTGGAAGCTTTCTTT. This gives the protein CASSRLPGLEAFF.

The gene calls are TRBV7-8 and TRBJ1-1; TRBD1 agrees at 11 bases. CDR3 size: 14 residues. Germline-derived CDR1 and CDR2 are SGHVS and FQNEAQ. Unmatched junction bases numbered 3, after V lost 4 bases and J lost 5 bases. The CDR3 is CASSWGQGGTEAFF. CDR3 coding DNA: TGTGCCAGCAGCTGGGGACAGGGGGGAACTGAAGCTTTCTTT.

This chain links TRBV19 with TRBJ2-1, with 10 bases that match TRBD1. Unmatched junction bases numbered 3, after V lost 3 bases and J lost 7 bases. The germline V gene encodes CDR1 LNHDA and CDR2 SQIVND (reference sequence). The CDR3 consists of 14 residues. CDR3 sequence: CASSIGQGGNEQFF. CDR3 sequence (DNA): TGTGCCAGTAGTATTGGACAGGGGGGGAATGAGCAGTTCTTC. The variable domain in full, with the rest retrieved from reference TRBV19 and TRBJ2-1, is DGGITQSPKYLFRKEGQNVTLSCEQNLNHDAMYWYRQDPGQGLRLIYYSQIVNDFQKGDIAEGYSVSREKKESFPLTVTSAQKNPTAFYLCASSIGQGGNEQFFGPGTRLTVL.

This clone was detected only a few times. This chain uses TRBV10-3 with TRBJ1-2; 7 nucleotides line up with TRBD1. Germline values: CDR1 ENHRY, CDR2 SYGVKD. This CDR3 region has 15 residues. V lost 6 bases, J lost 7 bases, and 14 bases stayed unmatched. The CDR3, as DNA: TGTGCCATCAGGGTCGGGACAGACCCTTACGGTGGCTACACCTTC. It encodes CAIRVGTDPYGGYTF.

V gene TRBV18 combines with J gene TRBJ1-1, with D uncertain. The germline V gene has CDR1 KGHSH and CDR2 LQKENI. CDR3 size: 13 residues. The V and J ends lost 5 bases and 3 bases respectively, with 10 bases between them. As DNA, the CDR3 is TGTGCCAGCTCAGGGATTTTACACACTGAAGCTTTCTTT. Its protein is CASSGILHTEAFF.

The CDR3 loop reads CASSQDAGSSYEQYF. The CDR3 nucleotides are TGCGCCAGCAGCCAAGATGCGGGGAGCTCCTACGAGCAGTACTTC. The chain carries TRBV4-1 and TRBJ2-7, with D perhaps matching TRBD2 (6 bases). The CDR3 has 15 residues. V lost 0 bases and J 0 bases, leaving 9 bases between the germline ends. CDR1 and CDR2 (germline): MGHRA, YSYEKL.

The CDR3 loop is CASSDFKNSNQPQHF. CDR3 nucleotide sequence: TGTGCCAGCAGTGATTTCAAAAATAGCAATCAGCCCCAGCATTTT. This chain uses TRBV6-6 with TRBJ1-5, with D unresolved. This CDR3 comprises 15 residues. V was trimmed by 5 bases and J by 0 bases, leaving 11 bases between them. Germline V lookup: CDR1 MNHNY, CDR2 SVGAGI (reference sequence).

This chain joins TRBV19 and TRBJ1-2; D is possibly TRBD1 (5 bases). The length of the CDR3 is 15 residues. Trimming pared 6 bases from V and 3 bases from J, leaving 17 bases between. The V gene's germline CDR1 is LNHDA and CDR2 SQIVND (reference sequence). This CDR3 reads CASRMKGEGHYGYTF. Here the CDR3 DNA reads TGTGCCAGTAGAATGAAAGGGGAGGGCCACTATGGCTACACCTTC.

This CDR3 reads CASSDGTQGRYGYGYTF. The DNA of the CDR3 is TGTGCCAGCAGTGACGGGACGCAAGGTCGTTATGGCTATGGCTACACCTTC. The V call is TRBV6-4, the J call TRBJ1-2; maybe TRBD1 (5 bases). The CDR3 sequence is 17 residues long. Trimming removed 2 bases from V and 4 bases from J, with 20 bases in between. Per the germline V gene, CDR1 is MRHNA and CDR2 is SNTAGT.

In DNA, the CDR3 is TGTGCCAGCAGTGAACAGGGGGGCCCCTACGAGCAGTACTTC. Its protein is CASSEQGGPYEQYF. This sequence joins TRBV2 and TRBJ2-7; D is perhaps TRBD1 (7 bases). The CDR3 runs 14 residues. Per the germline V gene, CDR1 is SNHLY and CDR2 is FYNNEI. With 2 bases removed from V and 2 bases from J, the gap between germline ends came to 10 bases.